The 26 T cell receptor beta chains below were found in one sample sequenced in a study of response to subunit inactivated influenza vaccine. TCRdb re-called the RT-PCR reads with MiXCR, one entry per CDR3 protein. The sample yields a few hundred thousand distinct CDR3 sequences, less than 25% seen once. This specimen consisted of PBMCs from blood, obtained 21 months after vaccination. The receptors were sampled from a man aged 50-75 years who received an inactivated influenza vaccine.

V is TRBV28 and J is TRBJ2-2; D is possibly TRBD2 (6 bases). The V and J ends lost 8 bases and 5 bases respectively, with 18 bases between them. This CDR3 is built from 15 residues. CDR1 and CDR2 (germline): MDHEN, SYDVKM. CDR3 protein: CASFTIAEGTGELFF. DNA of the CDR3: TGTGCCAGCTTTACAATAGCGGAAGGGACCGGGGAGCTGTTTTTT.

This clonotype was counted only a few times. This chain joins TRBV18 and TRBJ1-2, with 8 bases that match TRBD1. The CDR3 extends over 15 amino acids. The ends lost 1 base at V and 3 bases at J; junction bases unmatched: 4. Per germline, CDR1 KGHSH and CDR2 LQKENI. CDR3 sequence (DNA): TGTGCCAGCTCACCACGTGAGACAGGGGACTATGGCTACACCTTC. It encodes CASSPRETGDYGYTF.

This sequence joins TRBV6-1 and TRBJ2-1; 7 bases agree with TRBD2. CDR1 and CDR2 (germline): MNHNS, SASEGT. V trimming: 8 bases; J trimming: 5 bases; junction bases outside the gene matches: 12. This CDR3 contains 15 residues. The CDR3 is CASASGLLLDNEQFF. The CDR3 DNA sequence: TGTGCCAGCGCCTCGGGACTACTCCTTGACAATGAGCAGTTCTTC.

The chain recombines TRBV20-1 with TRBJ1-2; D ambiguous. Germline values: CDR1 DFQATT, CDR2 SNEGSKA (reference sequence). The CDR3 extends over 14 amino acids. The V end was cut by 5 bases, the J end by 2 bases, with 15 bases between. CDR3 sequence reads: CSALAGMVNYGYTF. The CDR3 coding sequence is TGCAGTGCTTTAGCGGGAATGGTGAACTATGGCTACACCTTC.

This clonotype was observed a handful of times. The J gene is TRBJ2-5, the V gene TRBV18, with D perhaps TRBD2 (6 bases). In germline, CDR1 is KGHSH, CDR2 LQKENI. V was pared by 3 bases and J by 4 bases, with 9 bases between. This CDR3 spans 13 amino acids. The CDR3 DNA reads as TGTGCCAGCTCACCGCGGGGTGGAGAGACCCAGTACTTC. Its protein product is CASSPRGGETQYF.

The chain carries TRBV28 and TRBJ2-7; 7 bases are a match to TRBD1. CDR3 length: 14 amino acids. The germline V gene has CDR1 MDHEN and CDR2 SYDVKM. Trimming removed 6 bases from V and 2 bases from J; junction bases left unmatched: 7. Here the CDR3 DNA reads TGTGCCAGCAGACCTACCGGGACAGCCTACGAGCAGTACTTC. Its translation: CASRPTGTAYEQYF.

This clonotype was detected a few times. The J gene is TRBJ1-5, the V gene TRBV18, with D possibly matching TRBD1 (5 bases). The ends were cut back, 6 bases at V and 10 bases at J, with 19 bases in the middle. The V gene's germline CDR1 is KGHSH and CDR2 LQKENI. This CDR3 is 14 amino acids long. The CDR3 DNA reads as TGTGCCAGCTCCCAAGGAGGGGACTCTTCCCCCCAGCATTTT. Its protein product is CASSQGGDSSPQHF.

Many counts were recorded for this clonotype. This sequence joins TRBV27 and TRBJ1-1, with 8 nucleotides matching TRBD1. Trimming removed 4 bases from V and 0 bases from J; junction bases left unmatched: 1. The CDR3 is 14 amino acids. CDR1 is MNHEY, CDR2 SMNVEV, per germline (reference sequence). The CDR3 coding sequence is TGTGCCAGCAGTTGGACAGGGTTGAACACTGAAGCTTTCTTT. Translating it yields CASSWTGLNTEAFF.

This rearrangement joins TRBV5-1 to TRBJ2-3; tentative D call: TRBD2 (7 bases). Germline V gene lookup returns CDR1 SGHRS and CDR2 YFSETQ. Trimming stripped 0 bases from V and 5 bases from J, with 13 bases between. The CDR3 is 15 residues long. CDR3 DNA: TGCGCCAGCAGCTTGGACGGGGGGCCGCAAGATACGCAGTATTTT. Amino acids: CASSLDGGPQDTQYF.

Only one count was recorded for this clonotype. The V and J genes are TRBV20-1 and TRBJ2-3; 13 nucleotides align to TRBD2. The CDR3 is made up of 17 amino acids. In germline, CDR1 is DFQATT, CDR2 SNEGSKA (reference sequence). With 6 bases clipped from V and 0 bases from J, the junction kept 9 bases outside the gene matches. The CDR3 DNA is TGCAGTGCCACTAGCGGGAGGGCCCTCGTGAGCACAGATACGCAGTATTTT. It translates to CSATSGRALVSTDTQYF.

This clonotype was found a few times. The chain carries TRBV20-1 and TRBJ1-5, with TRBD1 matching over 7 bases. Germline V gene sequence: CDR1 DFQATT, CDR2 SNEGSKA (reference sequence). V gave up 3 bases and J gave up 5 bases; unmatched junction bases: 10. The CDR3 contains 15 residues. CDR3 protein: CSASRRQGPDQPQHF. In DNA form, the CDR3 reads TGCAGTGCTAGCCGCAGACAGGGTCCGGATCAGCCCCAGCATTTT.

In its sample, this clonotype was seen once. Possible read error: a much larger clone is one base away. V and J are TRBV12-3 or TRBV12-4 and TRBJ2-1; 7 bases are shared with TRBD1. The J segment lost 2 bases and the V segment lost 4 bases, leaving 2 bases of the junction unmatched. The CDR3 length is 14 residues. The CDR3 DNA reads as TGTGCCAGCAGTTCGACAGGGCCCTACAATGAGCAGTTCTTC. Residues: CASSSTGPYNEQFF.

This clonotype was seen a handful of times. The genes are TRBV12-3 or TRBV12-4 and TRBJ2-3, with D possibly being TRBD1 (6 bases). Between the trimmed V and J ends, which lost 5 bases and 0 bases, there was a span of 15 bases. The CDR3 is 16 residues long. In nucleotides, the CDR3 is TGTGCCAGCAGTCCACAGGGATACGGTAGCACAGATACGCAGTATTTT. Residues: CASSPQGYGSTDTQYF.

This clonotype has a handful of counts. This chain joins TRBV28 and TRBJ2-2; 7 positions agree with TRBD1. Looked up from germline, CDR1 is MDHEN and CDR2 is SYDVKM. Germline trimming cut 1 base from V and 4 bases from J; bases unmatched to any gene: 3. The CDR3 sequence is 15 residues long. CDR3 sequence (DNA): TGTGCCAGCAGTTTATTTCGACAGGGCACCGGGGAGCTGTTTTTT. Residues: CASSLFRQGTGELFF.

The chain is built from TRBV5-1 and TRBJ2-3; D may be TRBD1 or TRBD2 (5 bases each). The CDR3 is 15 residues long. CDR1 is SGHRS and CDR2 is YFSETQ in the germline V gene. V shed 4 bases and J shed 4 bases, with 16 bases lying between them. The CDR3 loop is CASSHGGNFPDTQYF. In nucleotides, the CDR3 is TGCGCCAGCAGCCATGGGGGAAACTTCCCAGATACGCAGTATTTT.

At least ten counts were recorded for this clonotype. CDR3 loop: CASRLEQGTEAFF. The CDR3 nucleotides are TGTGCCAGCAGACTGGAGCAGGGAACTGAAGCTTTCTTT. The genes are TRBV25-1 and TRBJ1-1; a weak D match, TRBD1 (5 bases). The V end lost 6 bases, the J end lost 5 bases, and 13 bases lay between the germline ends. CDR1 MGHDK and CDR2 SYGVNS come from the germline V gene. The CDR3 covers 13 residues.

This chain connects TRBV7-3 to TRBJ2-3, with 8 bases that match TRBD2. This CDR3 has 19 residues. Germline values: CDR1 SGHTA, CDR2 FQGTGA. J was trimmed by 2 bases and V by 0 bases; bases with no gene match: 13. The CDR3 here is CASSLTGGLVSPPTDTQYF. CDR3 coding DNA: TGTGCCAGCAGCTTAACTGGGGGACTAGTCTCCCCCCCCACAGATACGCAGTATTTT.

This chain links TRBV12-3 or TRBV12-4 with TRBJ2-1, with 11 bases fitting TRBD1. Losses at the gene ends were 4 bases for V and 1 base for J; bases not matched to a gene: 9. The CDR3 runs to 18 residues. The CDR3 region is CASSSPLGQGASYNEQFF. The CDR3 DNA reads as TGTGCCAGCAGTTCCCCACTTGGACAGGGGGCTTCCTACAATGAGCAGTTCTTC.

This clonotype has just a few counts. The chain employs TRBV7-2 and TRBJ2-3; weak D call: TRBD1 (6 bases). CDR3 length: 15 amino acids. Trimming removed 1 base from V and 1 base from J, with 9 bases in between. Germline lookup yields CDR1 SGHTA and CDR2 FQGNSA. The DNA for the CDR3 is TGTGCCAGCAGCTTAGGGGGGCCCGGCACAGATACGCAGTATTTT. It translates to CASSLGGPGTDTQYF. The full variable domain, in which reference TRBV7-2 and TRBJ2-3 provide the parts outside the CDR3, is GAGVSQSPSNKVTEKGKDVELRCDPISGHTALYWYRQSLGQGLEFLIYFQGNSAPDKSGLPSDRFSAERTGGSVSTLTIQRTQQEDSAVYLCASSLGGPGTDTQYFGPGTRLTVL.

V is TRBV12-3 or TRBV12-4 and J is TRBJ1-5; weak D call: TRBD1 (5 bases). There are 14 residues in the CDR3. V lost 4 bases, J lost 0 bases, and 7 bases lay in between. In DNA, the CDR3 is TGTGCCAGCAGTTCAGGGCTTAGCAATCAGCCCCAGCATTTT. Residues: CASSSGLSNQPQHF.

This clonotype was counted only a few times. The chain recombines TRBV12-3 or TRBV12-4 with TRBJ1-5, with D possibly matching TRBD1 (5 bases). This CDR3 has 15 amino acids. Trimming stripped 8 bases from V and 4 bases from J, with 18 bases between. CDR3 amino acids: CASPRPPWGNQPQHF. CDR3 DNA sequence: TGTGCCAGCCCACGACCGCCCTGGGGGAATCAGCCCCAGCATTTT.

This chain uses TRBV5-1 with TRBJ1-1, with D possibly matching TRBD1 (5 bases). This CDR3 is built from 16 residues. The ends were cut back, 4 bases at V and 0 bases at J, with 16 bases in the middle. Per the germline V gene, CDR1 is SGHRS and CDR2 is YFSETQ. The CDR3 coding sequence is TGCGCCAGCAGCCCTGAATCAGGGATCCTGAACACTGAAGCTTTCTTT. Amino acids: CASSPESGILNTEAFF.

This clonotype appeared many times. The CDR3 DNA follows: TGCAGTGCTAGAGTCAGGTATAGCAATCAGCCCCAGCATTTT. Translating it yields CSARVRYSNQPQHF. The V and J genes are TRBV20-1 and TRBJ1-5; D remains ambiguous. From germline, CDR1 is DFQATT and CDR2 SNEGSKA (reference sequence). CDR3 length equals 14 residues. The V end was cut by 1 base, the J end by 0 bases, with 7 bases between.

The V call is TRBV19, the J call TRBJ1-5, with 8 bases that match TRBD1. The length of the CDR3 is 15 residues. Germline values: CDR1 LNHDA, CDR2 SQIVND (reference sequence). V was clipped by 3 bases and J by 4 bases; unmatched bases: 5. CDR3 sequence (DNA): TGTGCCAGTAGTATGACAGGGGAATCTAATCAGCCCCAGCATTTT. Protein: CASSMTGESNQPQHF.

This clonotype was picked up a small number of times. V gene TRBV12-3 or TRBV12-4 combines with J gene TRBJ1-4, with 7 bases identical to TRBD1. The CDR3 runs to 14 residues. The V and J ends lost 5 bases and 4 bases, in that order; junction bases with no gene match: 4. This CDR3 reads CASSQTGFNEKLFF. CDR3 coding DNA: TGTGCCAGCAGTCAGACAGGGTTTAATGAAAAACTGTTTTTT.

The chain joins TRBV12-3 or TRBV12-4 to TRBJ1-2, with D maybe TRBD1 (5 bases). Trimming stripped 6 bases from V and 8 bases from J, with 13 bases between. This CDR3 has 12 residues. The CDR3 sequence is CASSPHAGGYTF. Here the CDR3 DNA reads TGTGCCAGCAGCCCACACGCAGGGGGCTACACCTTC.